The 9 T cell receptor beta chains in this list originate from one sample, sequenced in a study of CD8+ T cells in alopecia areata. cDNA serving as the sequencing template came from extracted, reverse transcribed RNA. This table comes from immunoSEQ multiplex PCR, and its TCRdb copy is limited to in-frame clones, with some not included. The sample includes about 280,000 clones, 55% to 75% of them seen just once. Treatment reported: oral pan-JAK inhibitor, 5-10 mg twice daily. The sample consisted of CD4+ T cells sorted from blood, taken at week 24, from a patient treated with tofacitinib. All receptors come from a human donor with alopecia areata.

A few counts support this clone. V usage is TRBV30 and J usage is TRBJ1-3; D call uncertain. The CDR3 has 12 amino acids. V was pared by 5 bases and J by 3 bases, with 8 bases between. The V gene's germline CDR1 is GTSNPN and CDR2 SVGIG (reference sequence). The CDR3 protein is CAWGTDGNTIYF. The CDR3 DNA is TGTGCCTGGGGAACAGATGGAAACACCATATATTTT.

The chain is built from TRBV4-3 and TRBJ1-5, with D tentatively TRBD1 (6 bases). This CDR3 has 15 residues. The V and J ends lost 1 base and 6 bases respectively, with 13 bases between them. CDR1 is LGHNA and CDR2 is YSLEER in the germline V gene. This chain's CDR3 is CASSQGAGEGQPQHF. CDR3 coding DNA: TGCGCCAGCAGCCAAGGGGCAGGGGAGGGTCAGCCCCAGCATTTT.

The chain has TRBV9 and TRBJ2-1; 9 bases align to TRBD2. CDR1 is SGDLS and CDR2 is YYNGEE in the germline V gene. This CDR3 comprises 19 residues. V shed 1 base and J 8 bases; nucleotides not matched to a gene: 19. The chain's CDR3 is CASSVTLGKAGGRGDEQFF. The CDR3 DNA is TGTGCCAGCAGCGTAACCTTAGGGAAAGCGGGGGGCCGCGGGGATGAGCAGTTCTTC. Supplemented by reference TRBV9 and TRBJ2-1, the full variable domain reads DSGVTQTPKHLITATGQRVTLRCSPRSGDLSVYWYQQSLDQGLQFLIQYYNGEERAKGNILERFSAQQFPDLHSELNLSSLELGDSALYFCASSVTLGKAGGRGDEQFFGPGTRLTVL.

This clone was counted between two and nine times. This chain connects TRBV7-9 to TRBJ2-7; D tentatively reads TRBD1 or TRBD2 (5 bases each). In germline, CDR1 is SEHNR, CDR2 FQNEAQ (reference sequence). The CDR3 length is 15 residues. V was cut by 5 bases and J by 1 base, with 15 bases left in between. The CDR3 nucleotides are TGTGCCAGCAGCCCGGGGCAGGGCCCGTCCTACGAGCAGTACTTC. Its translation is CASSPGQGPSYEQYF.

Only a few counts were recorded for this clone. The chain carries TRBV28 and TRBJ1-5; possible D gene TRBD1, 5 bases. This CDR3 contains 12 residues. V was trimmed by 8 bases and J by 4 bases, leaving 9 bases between them. Germline V gene lookup returns CDR1 MDHEN and CDR2 SYDVKM. The CDR3 DNA follows: TGTGCCAGCTGGGGACCTAATCAGCCCCAGCATTTT. Amino acid sequence: CASWGPNQPQHF.

J is TRBJ2-1 and V is TRBV30; no clear D. V was shortened by 1 base and J by 9 bases, with 7 bases between the two germline ends. CDR3 length: 11 amino acids. The germline CDR1 and CDR2 sequences are GTSNPN and SVGIG (reference sequence). The DNA of the CDR3 is TGTGCCTGGAGTGGCAGGAGTGAGCAGTTCTTC. As protein: CAWSGRSEQFF.

The V call is TRBV29-1, the J call TRBJ2-7, with 8 bases that match TRBD1. CDR3 length: 14 amino acids. CDR1 is SQVTM and CDR2 is ANQGSEA in the germline V gene. Losses at the gene ends were 2 bases for V and 3 bases for J; bases not matched to a gene: 6. In DNA form, the CDR3 reads TGCAGCGTTGAACCCGGGACAGGAGGCTACGAGCAGTACTTC. Protein sequence: CSVEPGTGGYEQYF.

The CDR3 sequence: CAWGGGRDQPQHF. The CDR3 DNA follows: TGTGCCTGGGGAGGGGGACGAGATCAGCCCCAGCATTTT. V usage is TRBV30 and J usage is TRBJ1-5; D is possibly TRBD1 (6 bases). The CDR3 totals 13 residues. Trimming took off 5 bases at V and 5 bases at J, with 13 bases between the two ends. In germline, CDR1 is GTSNPN, CDR2 SVGIG (reference sequence).

This clone was seen a handful of times. This chain uses TRBV25-1 with TRBJ2-3, with D perhaps TRBD2 (7 bases). Germline V gene lookup returns CDR1 MGHDK and CDR2 SYGVNS. Trimming stripped 5 bases from V and 4 bases from J, with 16 bases between. CDR3 length: 15 residues. The DNA of the CDR3 is TGTGCCAGCAGTCGGGCGGGGGCTTGGGCAGATACGCAGTATTTT. Its translation: CASSRAGAWADTQYF.